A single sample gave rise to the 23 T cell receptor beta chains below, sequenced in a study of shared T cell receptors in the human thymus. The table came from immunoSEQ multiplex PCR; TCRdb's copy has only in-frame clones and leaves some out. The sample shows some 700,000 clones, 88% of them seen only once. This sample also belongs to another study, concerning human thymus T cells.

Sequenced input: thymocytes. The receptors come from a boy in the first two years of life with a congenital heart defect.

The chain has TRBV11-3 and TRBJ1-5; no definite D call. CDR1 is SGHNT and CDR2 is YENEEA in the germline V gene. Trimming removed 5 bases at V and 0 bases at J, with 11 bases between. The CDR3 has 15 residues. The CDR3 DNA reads TGTGCCAGCAGCACTCACGTCTATAGCAATCAGCCCCAGCATTTT. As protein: CASSTHVYSNQPQHF.

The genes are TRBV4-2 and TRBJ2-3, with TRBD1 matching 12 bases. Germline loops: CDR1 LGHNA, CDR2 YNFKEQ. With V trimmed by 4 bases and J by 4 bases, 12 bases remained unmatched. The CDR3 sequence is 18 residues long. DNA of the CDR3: TGTGCCAGCAGCCCCACGGGACAGGGGGCCGTTCGAGCAGATACGCAGTATTTT. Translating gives CASSPTGQGAVRADTQYF.

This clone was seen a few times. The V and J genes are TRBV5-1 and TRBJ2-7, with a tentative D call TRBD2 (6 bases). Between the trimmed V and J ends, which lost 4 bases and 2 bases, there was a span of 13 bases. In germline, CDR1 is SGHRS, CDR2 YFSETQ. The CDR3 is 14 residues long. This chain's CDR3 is CASSHSSGAYEQYF. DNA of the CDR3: TGCGCCAGCAGCCACTCGTCGGGAGCCTACGAGCAGTACTTC.

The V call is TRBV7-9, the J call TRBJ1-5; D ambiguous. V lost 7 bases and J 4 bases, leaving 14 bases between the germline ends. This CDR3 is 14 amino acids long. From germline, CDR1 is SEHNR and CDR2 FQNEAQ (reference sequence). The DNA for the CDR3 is TGTGCCAGCACGGGGTTCGGTGGGAATCAGCCCCAGCATTTT. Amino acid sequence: CASTGFGGNQPQHF.

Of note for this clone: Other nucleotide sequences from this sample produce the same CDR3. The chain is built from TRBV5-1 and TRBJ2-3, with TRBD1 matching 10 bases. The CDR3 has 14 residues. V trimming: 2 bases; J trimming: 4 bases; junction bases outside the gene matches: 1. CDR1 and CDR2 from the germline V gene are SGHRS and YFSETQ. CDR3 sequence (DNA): TGCGCCAGCAGCTTCGGACAGGGGGCAGATACGCAGTATTTT. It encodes CASSFGQGADTQYF.

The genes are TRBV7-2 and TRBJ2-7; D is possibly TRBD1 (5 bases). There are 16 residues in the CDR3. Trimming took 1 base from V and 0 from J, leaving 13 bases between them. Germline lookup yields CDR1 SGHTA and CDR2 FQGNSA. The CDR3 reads CASSLGWAGSSYEQYF. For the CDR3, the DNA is TGTGCCAGCAGCTTAGGATGGGCAGGGTCCTCCTACGAGCAGTACTTC.

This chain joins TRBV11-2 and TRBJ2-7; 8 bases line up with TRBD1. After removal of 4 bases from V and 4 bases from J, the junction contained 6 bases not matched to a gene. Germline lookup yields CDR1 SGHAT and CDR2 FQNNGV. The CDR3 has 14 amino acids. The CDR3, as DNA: TGTGCCAGCAGCTCCAGAACAGGGGGTTACGAGCAGTACTTC. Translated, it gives CASSSRTGGYEQYF.

The CDR3 loop is CASRAGRTSGINEQFF. The CDR3 DNA reads as TGTGCCAGCAGGGCGGGGAGGACTAGCGGGATCAATGAGCAGTTCTTC. This chain joins TRBV7-6 and TRBJ2-1; 12 nucleotides line up with TRBD2. Per germline, CDR1 SGHVS and CDR2 FNYEAQ. Germline trimming cut 6 bases from V and 6 bases from J; bases unmatched to any gene: 9. The CDR3 is 16 amino acids.

The CDR3: CASSNRRNYEQYF. CDR3 DNA: TGTGCCAGCAGTAACCGGCGGAACTACGAGCAGTACTTC. The chain recombines TRBV27 with TRBJ2-7; D remains ambiguous. Germline lookup yields CDR1 MNHEY and CDR2 SMNVEV (reference sequence). Trimming took 5 bases from V and 3 from J, leaving 11 bases between them. The CDR3 runs to 13 residues.

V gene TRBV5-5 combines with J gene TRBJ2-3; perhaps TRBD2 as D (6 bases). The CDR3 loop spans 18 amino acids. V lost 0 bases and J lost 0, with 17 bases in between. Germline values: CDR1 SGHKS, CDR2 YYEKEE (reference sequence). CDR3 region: CASSLGGGWSGSTDTQYF. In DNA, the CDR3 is TGTGCCAGCAGCTTGGGCGGAGGTTGGAGCGGGAGCACAGATACGCAGTATTTT.

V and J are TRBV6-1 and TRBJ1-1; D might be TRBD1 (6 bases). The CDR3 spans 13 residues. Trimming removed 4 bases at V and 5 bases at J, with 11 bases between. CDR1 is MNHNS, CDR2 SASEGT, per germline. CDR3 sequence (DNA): TGTGCCAGCAGTGTCGCAGGGGCAACTGAAGCTTTCTTT. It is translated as CASSVAGATEAFF.

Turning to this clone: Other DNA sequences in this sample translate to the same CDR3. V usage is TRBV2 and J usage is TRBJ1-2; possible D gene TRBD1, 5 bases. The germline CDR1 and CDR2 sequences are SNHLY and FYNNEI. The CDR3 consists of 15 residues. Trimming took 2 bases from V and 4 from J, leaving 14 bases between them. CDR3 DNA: TGTGCCAGCAGTGAAAAGGGGCTCCCCCTCTATGGCTACACCTTC. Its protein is CASSEKGLPLYGYTF. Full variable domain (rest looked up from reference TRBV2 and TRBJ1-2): EPEVTQTPSHQVTQMGQEVILRCVPISNHLYFYWYRQILGQKVEFLVSFYNNEISEKSEIFDDQFSVERPDGSNFTLKIRSTKLEDSAMYFCASSEKGLPLYGYTFGSGTRLTVV.

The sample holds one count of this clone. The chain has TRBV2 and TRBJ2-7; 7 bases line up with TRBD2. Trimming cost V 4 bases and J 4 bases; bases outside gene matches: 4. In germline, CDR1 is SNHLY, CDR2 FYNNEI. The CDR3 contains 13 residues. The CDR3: CASSGGEGYEQYF. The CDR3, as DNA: TGTGCCAGCAGTGGAGGGGAGGGGTACGAGCAGTACTTC. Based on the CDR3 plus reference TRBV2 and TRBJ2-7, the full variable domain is EPEVTQTPSHQVTQMGQEVILRCVPISNHLYFYWYRQILGQKVEFLVSFYNNEISEKSEIFDDQFSVERPDGSNFTLKIRSTKLEDSAMYFCASSGGEGYEQYFGPGTRLTVT.

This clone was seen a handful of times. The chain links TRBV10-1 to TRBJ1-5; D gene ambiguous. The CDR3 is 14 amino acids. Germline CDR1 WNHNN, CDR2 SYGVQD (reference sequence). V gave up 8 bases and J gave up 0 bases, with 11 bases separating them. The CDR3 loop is CASGELYSNQPQHF. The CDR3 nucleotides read TGCGCCAGCGGAGAGCTTTATAGCAATCAGCCCCAGCATTTT.

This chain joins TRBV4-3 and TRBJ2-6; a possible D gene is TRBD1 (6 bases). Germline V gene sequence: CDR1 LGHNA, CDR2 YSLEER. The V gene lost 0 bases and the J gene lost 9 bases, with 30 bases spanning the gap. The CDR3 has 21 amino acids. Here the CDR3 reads CASSQDLRVGPMGAMINVLTF. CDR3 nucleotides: TGCGCCAGCAGCCAAGATCTGCGGGTAGGGCCAATGGGGGCAATGATCAACGTCCTGACTTTC.

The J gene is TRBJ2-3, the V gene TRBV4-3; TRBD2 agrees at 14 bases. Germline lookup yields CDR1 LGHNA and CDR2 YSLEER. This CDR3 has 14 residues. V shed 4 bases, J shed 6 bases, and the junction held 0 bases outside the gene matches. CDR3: CASSRTSGGDTQYF. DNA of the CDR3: TGCGCCAGCAGCCGGACTAGCGGGGGGGATACGCAGTATTTT.

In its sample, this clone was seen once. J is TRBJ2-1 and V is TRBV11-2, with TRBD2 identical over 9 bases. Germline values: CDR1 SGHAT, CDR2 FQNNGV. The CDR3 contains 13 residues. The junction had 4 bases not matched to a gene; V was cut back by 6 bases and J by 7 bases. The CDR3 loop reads CASRATSGNEQFF. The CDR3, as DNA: TGTGCCAGCAGGGCGACTAGCGGAAATGAGCAGTTCTTC.

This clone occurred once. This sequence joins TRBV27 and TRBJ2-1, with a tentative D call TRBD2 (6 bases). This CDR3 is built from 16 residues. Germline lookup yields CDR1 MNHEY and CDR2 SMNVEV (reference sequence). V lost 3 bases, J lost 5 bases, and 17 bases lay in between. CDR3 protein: CASSLAGWRVHNEQFF. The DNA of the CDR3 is TGTGCCAGCAGTTTGGCTGGTTGGAGGGTTCACAATGAGCAGTTCTTC.

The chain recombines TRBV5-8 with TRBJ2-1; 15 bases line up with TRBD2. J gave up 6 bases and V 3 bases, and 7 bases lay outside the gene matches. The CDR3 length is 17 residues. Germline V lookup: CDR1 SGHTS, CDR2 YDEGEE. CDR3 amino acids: CASSSPGTSGRCNEQFF. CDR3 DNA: TGTGCCAGCAGCTCGCCCGGGACTAGCGGGAGGTGCAATGAGCAGTTCTTC.

CDR3 in DNA: TGTGCCAGCAGTTTATCTCGCGCGCCCGCTGAAGCTTTCTTT. This sequence encodes CASSLSRAPAEAFF. The chain recombines TRBV27 with TRBJ1-1; no clear D gene. The CDR3 consists of 14 residues. Looked up from germline, CDR1 is MNHEY and CDR2 is SMNVEV (reference sequence). V was shortened by 0 bases and J by 6 bases, with 11 bases between the two germline ends.

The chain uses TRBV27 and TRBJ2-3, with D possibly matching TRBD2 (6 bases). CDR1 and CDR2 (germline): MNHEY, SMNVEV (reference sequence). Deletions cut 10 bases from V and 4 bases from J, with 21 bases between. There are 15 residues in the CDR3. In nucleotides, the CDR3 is TGTGCCACCTCGTTTTCGGGGGAGGTTGCAGATACGCAGTATTTT. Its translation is CATSFSGEVADTQYF.

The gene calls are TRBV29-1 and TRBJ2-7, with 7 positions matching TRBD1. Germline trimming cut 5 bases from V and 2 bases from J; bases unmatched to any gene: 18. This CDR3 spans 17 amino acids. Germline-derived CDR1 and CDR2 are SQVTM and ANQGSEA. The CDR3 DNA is TGCAGCGTTTCCCCCCAGGGGGACAGTAGTTTAACCTACGAGCAGTACTTC. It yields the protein CSVSPQGDSSLTYEQYF.

DNA for the CDR3: TGTGCCAGCAGCCGCGCCGGGACAGGAAGCCCCGACGAGCAGTACTTC. Translation: CASSRAGTGSPDEQYF. The chain uses TRBV4-2 and TRBJ2-7; TRBD1 matches 8 bases. The CDR3 spans 16 residues. CDR1 and CDR2 from the germline V gene are LGHNA and YNFKEQ. After removal of 4 bases from V and 5 bases from J, the junction contained 13 bases not matched to a gene.